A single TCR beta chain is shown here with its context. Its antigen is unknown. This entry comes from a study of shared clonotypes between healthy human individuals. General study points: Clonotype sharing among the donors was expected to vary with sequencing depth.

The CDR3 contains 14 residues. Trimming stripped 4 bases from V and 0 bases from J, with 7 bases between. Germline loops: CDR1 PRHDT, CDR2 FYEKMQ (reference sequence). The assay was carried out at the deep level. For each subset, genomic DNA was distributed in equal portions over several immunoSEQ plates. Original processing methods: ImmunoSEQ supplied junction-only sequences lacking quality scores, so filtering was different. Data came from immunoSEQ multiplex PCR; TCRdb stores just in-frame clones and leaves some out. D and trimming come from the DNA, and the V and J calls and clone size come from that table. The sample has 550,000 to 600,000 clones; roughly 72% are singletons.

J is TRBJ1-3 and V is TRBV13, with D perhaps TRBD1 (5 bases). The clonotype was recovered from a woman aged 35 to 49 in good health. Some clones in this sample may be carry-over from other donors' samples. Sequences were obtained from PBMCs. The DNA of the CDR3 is TGTGCCAGCAGCTCAGGGTACTCTGGAAACACCATATATTTT. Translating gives CASSSGYSGNTIYF. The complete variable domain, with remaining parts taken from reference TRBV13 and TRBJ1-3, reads AAGVIQSPRHLIKEKRETATLKCYPIPRHDTVYWYQQGPGQDPQFLISFYEKMQSDKGSIPDRFSAQQFSDYHSELNMSSLELGDSALYFCASSSGYSGNTIYFGEGSWLTVV.